Listed below are T cell receptor beta chains from one sample, sequenced in a study of CD8 T cells in Susac syndrome. Via MiXCR, TCRdb re-called the immunoSEQ multiplex PCR reads, giving one row per CDR3 protein. The repertoire holds a few hundred thousand distinct CDR3 sequences, with 95% as singletons. The sequenced material came from CD4+ T cells from PBMCs. The source is a human donor with multiple sclerosis. CDR3s include the opening cysteine and the closing phenylalanine or tryptophan. The D gene is left open where the match is weak. The size of a clone is reported for some rows only, either as once, few or many, or as a class for expanded clones.

NA	16	TRBV3-1	TRBJ2-7	NA	CASSPLWTPSSYEQYF	TGTGCCAGCAGCCCATTATGGACACCGAGCTCCTACGAGCAGTACTTC
NA	15	TRBV5-1	TRBJ1-1	NA	CASSFSGTVNTEAFF	TGCGCCAGCAGCTTCTCTGGGACGGTGAACACTGAAGCTTTCTTT
NA	13	TRBV7-2	TRBJ2-5	NA	CASSLNQGETQYF	TGTGCCAGCAGCCTAAACCAGGGAGAGACCCAGTACTTC
NA	13	TRBV30	TRBJ2-7	once	CAWSSAGAYEQYF	TGTGCCTGGAGTTCCGCCGGAGCCTACGAGCAGTACTTC
NA	11	TRBV29-1	TRBJ1-2	NA	CSVVGAYGYTF	TGCAGCGTTGTGGGGGCATATGGCTACACCTTC
NA	15	TRBV5-4	TRBJ1-6	NA	CASSLGRTDNSPLHF	TGTGCCAGCAGCTTAGGTCGGACAGATAATTCACCCCTCCACTTT
TRBD2	16	TRBV5-1	TRBJ2-7	NA	CASSPGTSGRYYEQYF	TGCGCCAGCAGCCCCGGGACTAGCGGGAGGTATTACGAGCAGTACTTC
NA	14	TRBV24-1	TRBJ1-2	NA	CATSDTGTSRGYTF	TGTGCCACCAGTGACACCGGGACTTCTAGGGGCTACACCTTC
NA	14	TRBV2	TRBJ1-5	NA	CASSQAYSNQPQHF	TGTGCCAGCAGTCAAGCTTATAGCAATCAGCCCCAGCATTTT
NA	16	TRBV5-1	TRBJ1-5	NA	CASSLSGEGGNQPQHF	TGCGCCAGCAGCTTGTCAGGGGAAGGTGGCAATCAGCCCCAGCATTTT
TRBD1	16	TRBV9	TRBJ1-5	NA	CASSASPQTGGQPQHF	TGTGCCAGCAGCGCTAGCCCTCAGACAGGGGGCCAGCCCCAGCATTTT
TRBD1	16	TRBV12-3/TRBV12-4	TRBJ2-6	NA	CASSPGTGAGANVLTF	TGTGCCAGCAGTCCTGGGACAGGGGCTGGGGCCAACGTCCTGACTTTC
NA	12	TRBV30	TRBJ2-7	few	CAWSVRAVLQYF	TGTGCCTGGAGTGTACGCGCGGTACTGCAGTACTTC
NA	14	TRBV6-1	TRBJ2-7	NA	CASSVGRVGYEQYF	TGTGCCAGCAGTGTCGGAAGGGTGGGCTACGAGCAGTACTTC
NA	15	TRBV4-1	TRBJ2-1	NA	CASSPRERTSEEQFF	TGCGCCAGCAGCCCCCGGGAGAGAACGAGCGAAGAGCAGTTCTTC
TRBD1	14	TRBV5-1	TRBJ1-6	NA	CASRPGTGDSPLHF	TGCGCCAGCAGGCCGGGGACAGGGGATTCACCCCTCCACTTT
TRBD1	15	TRBV12-3/TRBV12-4	TRBJ2-7	few	CASSLGDRGPYEQYF	TGTGCCAGCAGTTTAGGGGACAGGGGGCCCTACGAGCAGTACTTC